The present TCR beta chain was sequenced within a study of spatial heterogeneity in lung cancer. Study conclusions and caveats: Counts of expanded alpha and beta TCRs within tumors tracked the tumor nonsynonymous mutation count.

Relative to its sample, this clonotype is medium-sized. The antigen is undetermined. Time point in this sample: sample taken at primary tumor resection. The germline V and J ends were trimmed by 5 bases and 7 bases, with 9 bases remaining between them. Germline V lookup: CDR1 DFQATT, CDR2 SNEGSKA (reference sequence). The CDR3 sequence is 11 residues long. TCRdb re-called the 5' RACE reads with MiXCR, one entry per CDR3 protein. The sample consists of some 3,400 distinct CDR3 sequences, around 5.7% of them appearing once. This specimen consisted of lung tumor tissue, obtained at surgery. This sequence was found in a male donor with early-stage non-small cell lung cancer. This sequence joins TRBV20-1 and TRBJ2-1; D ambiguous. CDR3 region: CSACPLNEQFF. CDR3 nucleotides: TGCAGTGCTTGCCCCCTGAATGAGCAGTTCTTC.